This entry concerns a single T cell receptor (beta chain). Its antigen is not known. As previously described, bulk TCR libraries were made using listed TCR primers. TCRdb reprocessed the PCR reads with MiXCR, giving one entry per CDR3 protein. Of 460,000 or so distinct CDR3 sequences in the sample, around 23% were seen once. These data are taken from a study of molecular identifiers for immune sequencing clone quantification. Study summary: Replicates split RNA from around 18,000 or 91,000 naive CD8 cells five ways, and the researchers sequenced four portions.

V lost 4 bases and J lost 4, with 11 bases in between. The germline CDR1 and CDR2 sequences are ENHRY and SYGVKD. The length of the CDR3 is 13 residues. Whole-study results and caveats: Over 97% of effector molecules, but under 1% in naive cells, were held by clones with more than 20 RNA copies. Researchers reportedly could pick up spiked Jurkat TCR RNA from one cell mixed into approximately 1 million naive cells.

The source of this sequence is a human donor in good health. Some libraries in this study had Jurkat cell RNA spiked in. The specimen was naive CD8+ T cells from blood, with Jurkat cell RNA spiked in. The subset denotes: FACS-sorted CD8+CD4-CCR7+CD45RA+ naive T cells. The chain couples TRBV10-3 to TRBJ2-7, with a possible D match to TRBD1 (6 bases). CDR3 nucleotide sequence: TGTGCCATCAGTGGGGGGCTTAAGTACGAGCAGTACTTC. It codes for CAISGGLKYEQYF.